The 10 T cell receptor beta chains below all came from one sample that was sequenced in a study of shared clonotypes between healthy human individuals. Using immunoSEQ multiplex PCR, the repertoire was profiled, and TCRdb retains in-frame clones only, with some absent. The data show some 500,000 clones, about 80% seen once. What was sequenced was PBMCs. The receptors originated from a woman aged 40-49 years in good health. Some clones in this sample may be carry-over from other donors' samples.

CDR3 nucleotide sequence: TGTGCCTGGGGTTGGGACGGGGAGCTGTTTTTT. Translated: CAWGWDGELFF. The chain couples TRBV30 to TRBJ2-2; D unresolved. The germline gives CDR1 GTSNPN, CDR2 SVGIG (reference sequence). The CDR3 contains 11 residues. V lost 5 bases and J 7 bases, leaving 8 bases between the germline ends.

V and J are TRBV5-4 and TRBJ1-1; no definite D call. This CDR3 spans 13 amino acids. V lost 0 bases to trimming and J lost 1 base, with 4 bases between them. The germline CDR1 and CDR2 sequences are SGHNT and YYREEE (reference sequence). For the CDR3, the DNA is TGTGCCAGCAGCTTGGTGTCGAACACTGAAGCTTTCTTT. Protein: CASSLVSNTEAFF.

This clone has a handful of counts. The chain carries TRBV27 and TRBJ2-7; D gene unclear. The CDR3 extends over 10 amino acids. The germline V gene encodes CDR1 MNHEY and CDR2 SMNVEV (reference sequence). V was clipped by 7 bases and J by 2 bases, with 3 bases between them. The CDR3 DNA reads TGTGCCAGCAACACCTACGAGCAGTACTTC. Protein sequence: CASNTYEQYF.

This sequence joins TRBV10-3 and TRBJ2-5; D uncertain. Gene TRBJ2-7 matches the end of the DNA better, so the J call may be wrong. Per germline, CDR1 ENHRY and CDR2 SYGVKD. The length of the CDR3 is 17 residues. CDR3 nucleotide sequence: TGTGCCATCAGTGACCATGGTACCCAGTGGGCCTCCGTCGAGCAGTACTTC. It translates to CAISDHGTQWASVEQYF.

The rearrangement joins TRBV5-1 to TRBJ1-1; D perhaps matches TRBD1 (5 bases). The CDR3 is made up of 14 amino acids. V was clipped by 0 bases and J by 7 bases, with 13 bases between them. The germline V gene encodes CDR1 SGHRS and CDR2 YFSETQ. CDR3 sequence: CASSLGDSSSEAFF. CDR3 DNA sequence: TGCGCCAGCAGCTTGGGTGACAGTTCGAGTGAAGCTTTCTTT. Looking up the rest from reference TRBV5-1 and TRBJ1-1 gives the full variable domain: KAGVTQTPRYLIKTRGQQVTLSCSPISGHRSVSWYQQTPGQGLQFLFEYFSETQRNKGNFPGRFSGRQFSNSRSEMNVSTLELGDSALYLCASSLGDSSSEAFFGQGTRLTVV.

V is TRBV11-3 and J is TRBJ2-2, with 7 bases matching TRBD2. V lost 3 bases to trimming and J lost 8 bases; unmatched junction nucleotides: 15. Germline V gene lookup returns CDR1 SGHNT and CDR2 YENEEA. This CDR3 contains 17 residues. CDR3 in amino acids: CASSFTLAVVLGGELFF. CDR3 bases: TGTGCCAGCAGCTTTACGCTAGCGGTAGTTCTAGGGGGGGAGCTGTTTTTT.

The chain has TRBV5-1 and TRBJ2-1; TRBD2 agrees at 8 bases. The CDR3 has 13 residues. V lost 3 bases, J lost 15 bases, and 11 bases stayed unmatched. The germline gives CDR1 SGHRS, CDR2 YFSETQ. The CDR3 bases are TGCGCCAGCAGCTCCGACCCCATAGCGGGACCGTTCTTC. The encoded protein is CASSSDPIAGPFF.

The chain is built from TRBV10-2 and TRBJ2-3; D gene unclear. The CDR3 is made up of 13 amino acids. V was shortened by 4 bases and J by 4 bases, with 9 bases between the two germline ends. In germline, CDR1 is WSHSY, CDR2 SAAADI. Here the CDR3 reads CASSGWFADTQYF. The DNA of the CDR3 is TGCGCCAGCAGTGGATGGTTCGCAGATACGCAGTATTTT.

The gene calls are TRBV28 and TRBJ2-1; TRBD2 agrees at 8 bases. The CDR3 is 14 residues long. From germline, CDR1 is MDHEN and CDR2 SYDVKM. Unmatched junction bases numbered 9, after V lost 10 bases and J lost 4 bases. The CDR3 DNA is TGTGCCAACCAGCCTAGCGGGCGATACAATGAGCAGTTCTTC. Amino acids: CANQPSGRYNEQFF.

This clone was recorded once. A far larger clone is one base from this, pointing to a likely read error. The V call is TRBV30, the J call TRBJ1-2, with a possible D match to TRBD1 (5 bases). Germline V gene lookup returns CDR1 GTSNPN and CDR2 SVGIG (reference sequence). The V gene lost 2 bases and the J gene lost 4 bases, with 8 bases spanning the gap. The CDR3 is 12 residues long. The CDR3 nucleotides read TGTGCCTGGAGTCGACAGACCTATGGCTACACCTTC. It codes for CAWSRQTYGYTF.